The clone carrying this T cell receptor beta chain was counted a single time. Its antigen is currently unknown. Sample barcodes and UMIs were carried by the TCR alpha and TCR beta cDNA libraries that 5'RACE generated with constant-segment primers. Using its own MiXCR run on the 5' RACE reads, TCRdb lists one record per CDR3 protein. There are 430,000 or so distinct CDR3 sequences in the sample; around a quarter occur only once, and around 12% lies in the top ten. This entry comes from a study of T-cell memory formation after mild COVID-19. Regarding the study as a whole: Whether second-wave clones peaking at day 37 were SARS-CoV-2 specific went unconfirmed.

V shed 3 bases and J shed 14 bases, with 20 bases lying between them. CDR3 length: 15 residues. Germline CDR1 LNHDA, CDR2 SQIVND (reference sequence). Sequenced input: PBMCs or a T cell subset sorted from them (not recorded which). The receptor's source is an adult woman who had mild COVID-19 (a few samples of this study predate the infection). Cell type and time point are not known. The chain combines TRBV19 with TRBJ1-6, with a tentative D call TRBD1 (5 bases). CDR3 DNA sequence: TGTGCCAGTAGTATTGGGGACGGGATCGGAGAGGCCCTCCACTTT. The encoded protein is CASSIGDGIGEALHF.